Below are 26 T cell receptor beta chains sequenced from a single sample in a study of blood T cells in healthy people across ages. Through a sample-barcoded 5' primer and a J-beta primer mix, a second PCR was run for about 6 to 11 cycles. TCRdb re-derived calls from the 5' RACE reads in MiXCR, one entry per CDR3 protein. The sample consists of hundreds of thousands of distinct CDR3 sequences, 29% of them appearing once. The source material was blood. These receptor sequences come from a woman over 75 in good health.

The CDR3 loop reads CASKRPGLSWDTQYF. The CDR3 nucleotides are TGTGCCAGCAAAAGACCGGGACTTAGCTGGGATACGCAGTATTTT. The chain couples TRBV6-2 or TRBV6-3 to TRBJ2-3; D is perhaps TRBD2 (6 bases). Germline V gene lookup returns CDR1 MNHEY and CDR2 SVGEGT. Trimming stripped 7 bases from V and 6 bases from J, with 20 bases between. The CDR3 loop spans 15 amino acids.

This clonotype was seen a handful of times. A much bigger clone sits one base away, suggesting this may be a read error. J is TRBJ2-7 and V is TRBV6-6; D not resolved. The DNA end lines up better with TRBJ2-5; the J call may be wrong. The germline V gene has CDR1 MNHNY and CDR2 SVGAGI (reference sequence). CDR3 length equals 13 residues. The CDR3: CAGSFSEVETQYF. CDR3 DNA sequence: TGTGCCGGCAGTTTTTCCGAGGTGGAGACCCAGTACTTC.

Only a few counts were recorded for this clonotype. The rearrangement joins TRBV6-6 to TRBJ1-5; 7 nucleotides agree with TRBD1. The CDR3 runs 16 residues. Unmatched junction bases numbered 10, after V lost 3 bases and J lost 5 bases. The V gene's germline CDR1 is MNHNY and CDR2 SVGAGI (reference sequence). CDR3 nucleotides: TGTGCCAGCAGTTATGCCGACAGGGAAAGAGATCAGCCCCAGCATTTT. As protein: CASSYADRERDQPQHF.

The V gene is TRBV5-1, the J gene TRBJ2-2; 7 bases are shared with TRBD1. This CDR3 is built from 16 residues. The junction had 7 bases not matched to a gene; V was cut back by 4 bases and J by 1 base. CDR1 and CDR2 (germline): SGHRS, YFSETQ. The CDR3, as DNA: TGCGCCAGCAGCACAAGAACAGGGGTGAACACCGGGGAGCTGTTTTTT. It specifies CASSTRTGVNTGELFF. Complete variable domain (other parts from reference TRBV5-1 and TRBJ2-2): KAGVTQTPRYLIKTRGQQVTLSCSPISGHRSVSWYQQTPGQGLQFLFEYFSETQRNKGNFPGRFSGRQFSNSRSEMNVSTLELGDSALYLCASSTRTGVNTGELFFGEGSRLTVL.

The table lists this clonotype with many counts. The chain has TRBV6-2 or TRBV6-3 and TRBJ1-1; D is unresolved. Germline V gives CDR1 MNHEY, CDR2 SVGEGT. This CDR3 spans 14 amino acids. V dropped 0 bases and J dropped 10 bases, with 15 bases sitting between them. The CDR3 protein is CASSYSGSGPRAFF. The CDR3 nucleotides read TGTGCCAGCAGTTACTCCGGCTCCGGCCCAAGAGCTTTCTTT.

The chain links TRBV30 to TRBJ2-5; 8 nucleotides align to TRBD2. V trimming: 0 bases; J trimming: 3 bases; junction bases outside the gene matches: 0. Germline CDR1 reads GTSNPN; CDR2 reads SVGIG (reference sequence). The CDR3 is made up of 13 amino acids. The chain's CDR3 is CAWSVLAEETQYF. CDR3 bases: TGTGCCTGGAGTGTACTAGCGGAAGAGACCCAGTACTTC.

The J gene is TRBJ2-3, the V gene TRBV7-2, with D maybe TRBD2 (6 bases). Trimming left V 5 bases short and J 6 bases short, with 15 bases between. From germline, CDR1 is SGHTA and CDR2 FQGNSA. The CDR3 is 14 amino acids. CDR3 DNA sequence: TGTGCCAGCAGCCGTGGGGGGACCGAGGATACGCAGTATTTT. Its protein product is CASSRGGTEDTQYF.

The chain couples TRBV5-6 to TRBJ2-7; D might be TRBD1 (7 bases). CDR1 and CDR2 (germline): SGHDT, YYEEEE. This CDR3 is built from 15 residues. Trimming cost V 4 bases and J 4 bases, with 18 bases left between them. The CDR3 sequence is CASSVLAGQTYEQYF. The CDR3 bases are TGTGCCAGCAGCGTGCTGGCGGGACAGACGTACGAGCAGTACTTC.

Many counts were recorded for this clonotype. The chain uses TRBV9 and TRBJ1-4; 7 bases align to TRBD1. The germline V gene has CDR1 SGDLS and CDR2 YYNGEE. The CDR3 loop spans 15 amino acids. After removal of 2 bases from V and 7 bases from J, the junction contained 8 bases not matched to a gene. CDR3 nucleotides: TGTGCCAGCAGCGTCTCGACAGGGCGAGGTGAAAAACTGTTTTTT. Residues: CASSVSTGRGEKLFF. The full variable domain, its missing parts supplied by reference TRBV9 and TRBJ1-4, is DSGVTQTPKHLITATGQRVTLRCSPRSGDLSVYWYQQSLDQGLQFLIQYYNGEERAKGNILERFSAQQFPDLHSELNLSSLELGDSALYFCASSVSTGRGEKLFFGSGTQLSVL.

This clonotype was counted at least ten times. A much larger clone lies one base from this, so it may be a read error. This sequence joins TRBV7-9 and TRBJ2-5; D gene uncertain. Germline lookup yields CDR1 SEHNR and CDR2 FQNEAQ (reference sequence). The CDR3 contains 16 residues. V dropped 1 base and J dropped 5 bases, with 17 bases sitting between them. DNA of the CDR3: TGTGCCAGCAGCTTAGATTGGTCAGGCCGTAAGGAGACCCAGTACTTC. This translates into CASSLDWSGRKETQYF. Based on the CDR3 plus reference TRBV7-9 and TRBJ2-5, the full variable domain is DTGVSQNPRHKITKRGQNVTFRCDPISEHNRLYWYRQTLGQGPEFLTYFQNEAQLEKSRLLSDRFSAERPKGSFSTLEIQRTEQGDSAMYLCASSLDWSGRKETQYFGPGTRLLVL.

Remarks on this clonotype: Since a much larger clone is just one base distant, this may be a read error. V usage is TRBV4-3 and J usage is TRBJ2-7; D is undetermined. With 0 bases removed from V and 7 bases from J, the gap between germline ends came to 10 bases. Germline V gene data show CDR1 as LGHNA and CDR2 as YSLEER. The CDR3 consists of 13 residues. This chain's CDR3 is CASSQDLYNEQYF. In DNA, the CDR3 is TGCGCCAGCAGCCAAGATCTCTACAATGAGCAGTACTTC.

With regard to this clonotype: A much more abundant neighbour one base away suggests this may be a read error. The rearrangement links TRBV5-1 to TRBJ2-5, with TRBD2 matching 8 bases. Germline V gives CDR1 SGHRS, CDR2 YFSETQ. The CDR3 is 15 residues long. As DNA, the CDR3 is TGCGCCAGCAGCTTGGCCCTAGCGGGCGGAGAGGCCCAGTACTTC. Its protein product is CASSLALAGGEAQYF.

The sample holds many counts of this clonotype. The chain joins TRBV7-2 to TRBJ2-3, with 10 positions matching TRBD1. The CDR3 spans 16 residues. V gave up 3 bases and J gave up 10 bases; unmatched junction bases: 13. CDR1 SGHTA and CDR2 FQGNSA come from the germline V gene. For the CDR3, the DNA is TGTGCCAGCAGCTTTACCGGGACAGGGGCACAAAATTCGCAGTATTTT. As protein: CASSFTGTGAQNSQYF. The whole variable domain, filled in from reference TRBV7-2 and TRBJ2-3, reads GAGVSQSPSNKVTEKGKDVELRCDPISGHTALYWYRQSLGQGLEFLIYFQGNSAPDKSGLPSDRFSAERTGGSVSTLTIQRTQQEDSAVYLCASSFTGTGAQNSQYFGPGTRLTVL.

Note on this clonotype: One junction end disagrees with the germline gene, perhaps due to a read error. The chain joins TRBV28 to TRBJ1-5; the D gene is possibly TRBD1 (6 bases). Looked up from germline, CDR1 is MDHEN and CDR2 is SYDVKM. The CDR3 totals 13 residues. The CDR3 reads CTSRRGGQQPQHF. DNA for the CDR3: TGTACCAGCAGGCGCGGGGGGCAGCAGCCCCAGCATTTT.

This clonotype was observed many times. This chain joins TRBV6-5 and TRBJ2-4; 7 positions match TRBD2. V lost 6 bases to trimming and J lost 9 bases; unmatched junction nucleotides: 8. The CDR3 totals 13 residues. The germline gives CDR1 MNHEY, CDR2 SVGAGI. In DNA, the CDR3 is TGTGCCAGCAGGGGATATGGGGGGGGCATTCAGTACTTC. Encoded protein: CASRGYGGGIQYF.

This clonotype was seen only a few times. Germline is not matched at one junction end, which may reflect a read error. The chain employs TRBV6-5 and TRBJ1-6; 7 nucleotides line up with TRBD1. Germline V gene lookup returns CDR1 MNHEY and CDR2 SVGAGI. This CDR3 has 15 residues. In nucleotides, the CDR3 is TGTGCCAGCAGCCCAGGGACAGACTATAATTCACCCCCCCACTTT. This gives the protein CASSPGTDYNSPPHF.

Notes on this clonotype: Since a much larger clone is just one base distant, this may be a read error. The rearrangement joins TRBV6-2 or TRBV6-3 to TRBJ2-1; 7 nucleotides line up with TRBD2. The DNA end is more similar to TRBJ2-7, so the J call may be wrong. The CDR3 has 15 amino acids. Germline CDR1 is MNHEY and CDR2 is SVGEGT. CDR3 sequence: CASDRPGLPYNEQYF. The CDR3 DNA is TGTGCCAGCGATAGACCGGGACTACCATACAATGAGCAGTACTTC.

Regarding this clonotype: A read error may produce the germline difference seen at one junction end. The V and J genes are TRBV12-5 and TRBJ2-5, with D perhaps given as TRBD1 or TRBD2 (6 bases each). From germline, CDR1 is LGHNT and CDR2 FRNRAP. This CDR3 has 16 residues. CDR3 coding DNA: TGTGCTAGTGGTTTGGTAGTCGGGGGCGTAGAAGAGATCCAGTACTTC. It specifies CASGLVVGGVEEIQYF.

This clonotype was detected a few times. The CDR3 DNA follows: TGTGCCAGCAGCCAAGTAATAGGTGAGCAGTTCTTC. Protein sequence: CASSQVIGEQFF. V is TRBV3-1 and J is TRBJ2-1; D remains ambiguous. Germline CDR1 and CDR2: LGHDT and YNNKEL (reference sequence). Trimming pared 1 base from V and 9 bases from J, leaving 7 bases between. This CDR3 contains 12 residues.

As to this clonotype: This may be a read error: a much more frequent sequence differs by one nucleotide. The V call is TRBV9, the J call TRBJ2-1; 7 bases match TRBD1. Germline CDR1 is SGDLS and CDR2 is YYNGEE. The CDR3 runs 15 residues. The DNA for the CDR3 is TGTGCCAGCAGCGTTGGGCCAGGGGGTAGCGATGAGCAGTGCTTC. This translates into CASSVGPGGSDEQCF.

In the case of this clonotype: One base away lies a much larger clone, so this may be a sequencing read error. The CDR3 loop is CASSLSGSGAPYEQCF. In DNA form, the CDR3 reads TGTGCCAGCAGCTTAAGTGGGTCCGGCGCCCCCTACGAGCAGTGCTTC. The chain is built from TRBV7-2 and TRBJ2-7; D remains unclear. The CDR3 loop spans 16 amino acids. Germline values: CDR1 SGHTA, CDR2 FQGNSA.

The gene calls are TRBV5-5 and TRBJ1-5; D is uncertain. CDR1 is SGHKS and CDR2 is YYEKEE in the germline V gene (reference sequence). With 3 bases removed from V and 7 bases from J, the gap between germline ends came to 11 bases. This CDR3 contains 13 residues. CDR3 DNA sequence: TGTGCCAGCAGCTCGGAGGAGGGCCAGCCCCAGCATTTT. Translation: CASSSEEGQPQHF.

This clonotype was detected many times. The chain combines TRBV20-1 with TRBJ2-7, with 8 bases identical to TRBD1. In germline, CDR1 is DFQATT, CDR2 SNEGSKA (reference sequence). The CDR3 consists of 13 residues. Trimming cost V 6 bases and J 5 bases; bases outside gene matches: 9. This CDR3 is CSALRQGSDEQYF. The CDR3, as DNA: TGCAGTGCCCTCCGACAGGGGAGCGACGAGCAGTACTTC.

This clonotype came up a few times. V is TRBV20-1 and J is TRBJ1-1; TRBD1 might be the D (5 bases). The CDR3 runs to 16 residues. Trimming removed 2 bases from V and 1 base from J, with 17 bases in between. Germline loops: CDR1 DFQATT, CDR2 SNEGSKA (reference sequence). CDR3 sequence (DNA): TGCAGTGCTAGAAGGGACCTGTGGGGGAGGAACACTGAAGCTTTCTTT. Protein product: CSARRDLWGRNTEAFF.

This chain links TRBV18 with TRBJ2-1; 10 positions match TRBD1. V was pared by 3 bases and J by 6 bases, with 5 bases of the junction left unmatched. Germline loops: CDR1 KGHSH, CDR2 LQKENI. The CDR3 totals 15 residues. CDR3 amino acids: CASSPGQGGRNEQFF. DNA of the CDR3: TGTGCCAGCTCACCCGGACAGGGGGGGCGCAATGAGCAGTTCTTC. Filled out from reference TRBV18 and TRBJ2-1, the complete variable domain reads NAGVMQNPRHLVRRRGQEARLRCSPMKGHSHVYWYRQLPEEGLKFMVYLQKENIIDESGMPKERFSAEFPKEGPSILRIQQVVRGDSAAYFCASSPGQGGRNEQFFGPGTRLTVL.

Ten or more counts support this clonotype. The chain links TRBV6-2 or TRBV6-3 to TRBJ2-1; D possibly corresponds to TRBD1 (5 bases). The CDR3 is 13 residues long. Germline CDR1 is MNHEY and CDR2 is SVGEGT. The V end lost 7 bases, the J end lost 9 bases, and 16 bases lay between the germline ends. CDR3 coding DNA: TGTGCCAGCACCCAGGGTGCTAGTGCTGAGCAGTTCTTC. Protein product: CASTQGASAEQFF.